The text below deals with one T cell receptor (beta chain). Its antigen is not known. The CDR3 runs to 17 residues. CDR1 is MGHDK, CDR2 SYGVNS, per germline. V was cut by 6 bases and J by 4 bases, with 25 bases left in between. The data are from a study of cytomegalovirus exposure and HLA in healthy donors. The study's findings and limits: Excluded were some V segments that proved indistinguishable, including TRBV6-2 and TRBV6-3. Follow-up analysis found HLA locus-dependent TCR association rates, highest for DRB1 and lowest for HLA-C. Compared with the roughly 700-donor mean, an Asian-associated ancestry cluster reportedly had fewer N-insertions, according to a later analysis.

Donors counted as nominally healthy when sampled, yet unrecorded immune exposures were likely. Vbeta (60) and Jbeta (13) primers were used in the PCR. This table comes from immunoSEQ multiplex PCR, and its TCRdb copy is limited to in-frame clones, with some not included. This sample yields roughly 71,000 clones, of which 60% to 65% are seen a single time; 2.8% belongs to the top ten. The chain couples TRBV25-1 to TRBJ2-7; D possibly corresponds to TRBD1 (5 bases). Sequenced sample: PBMCs. The TCR was taken from a man younger than 40 in good health and CMV-seronegative. CDR3 region: CASSQSRMQGTRYEQYF. In nucleotides, the CDR3 is TGTGCCAGCAGCCAGTCCCGAATGCAGGGCACAAGGTACGAGCAGTACTTC.